What follows is one T cell receptor (beta chain) and its context. Its antigen remains unknown. This record comes from a study of OX40 agonist ivuxolimab in advanced cancers. Study-wide context: Intravenous ivuxolimab at 0.01 to 10 mg/kg was given to patients every 2 weeks. Roughly two fifths of patients had received prior checkpoint inhibitor therapy. Partial responses were achieved by three patients, of whom one had hepatocellular carcinoma and two had cutaneous melanoma.

Study findings and constraints: In general, CD8+ T cells held more expanded clones than CD4+ did, on average.

The CDR3 length is 12 residues. The V end lost 5 bases, the J end lost 5 bases, and 10 bases lay between the germline ends. The germline CDR1 and CDR2 sequences are SGHVS and FQNEAQ. Only in-frame clones appear in the TCRdb table, and some are missing; sequencing was by immunoSEQ multiplex PCR. The sample holds 30,000 or so clones, about 88% seen once. This chain joins TRBV7-8 and TRBJ2-7; maybe TRBD2 (5 bases). This specimen consisted of CD4+ or CD8+ T cells sorted from blood, obtained in a trial of the OX40 agonist ivuxolimab. The TCR sequence derives from an adult with an advanced solid tumor such as melanoma, head and neck, liver or kidney cancer. CDR3 coding DNA: TGTGCCAGCAGCCCCGAGGGCGACGAGCAGTACTTC. Translated: CASSPEGDEQYF.